The clone carrying this TCR beta chain was recorded at least ten times. The data originate from a study of regulatory T cells in long-lasting Graves disease. Libraries of TCR beta came from iRepertoire HTBI primers plus Arm-PCR of CDR3 regions. TCRdb fed the multiplex PCR reads into MiXCR, producing one record per CDR3 protein. This table holds approximately 350,000 distinct CDR3 sequences, 16% found once. Time point described: newly diagnosed GD, antithyroid drugs for less than 3 months. Researchers made the TCR library from RNA that was extracted from PBMCs. V shed 4 bases and J shed 0 bases, with 6 bases lying between them. The V gene's germline CDR1 is SGHAT and CDR2 FQNNGV. This CDR3 region has 13 residues. The same data also went into a second study, on T cells in Graves' hyperthyroidism and ophthalmopathy. That publication notes: During a first-round RT-PCR of the TCR CDR3, the HTBI primer set was used.

The sample in question was peripheral blood mononuclear cells (PBMCs), obtained at new diagnosis, from a patient treated with antithyroid drugs. This chain uses TRBV11-2 with TRBJ1-1; D is perhaps TRBD1 (5 bases). This TCR derives from a man aged 40-49 years with Graves disease. The CDR3 DNA reads as TGTGCCAGCAGCTGGGGACTGAACACTGAAGCTTTCTTT. This codes for CASSWGLNTEAFF.